The T cell receptor (beta chain) under discussion was sequenced for a study of cytomegalovirus exposure and HLA in healthy donors. PCR was performed using 60 Vbeta and 13 Jbeta primers. The method was immunoSEQ multiplex PCR; TCRdb's version includes in-frame clones alone and lacks a portion of them. The data contain 150,000 or so clones, approximately 80% of them singletons. Remarks on this clone: The antigen remains unidentified.

This CDR3 is built from 19 residues. CDR1 is SEHNR and CDR2 is FQNEAQ in the germline V gene (reference sequence). With 5 bases clipped from V and 4 bases from J, the junction kept 12 bases outside the gene matches. Findings and caveats of the study: Highly shared variants forming one cluster were likely a sequencing artifact.

The V and J genes are TRBV7-9 and TRBJ2-2; 14 positions match TRBD2. Sequenced: PBMCs. The origin of this receptor is a woman between 35 and 50 years old in good health and CMV-seropositive. Here the CDR3 reads CASSRGLAGGNSVTGELFF. DNA for the CDR3: TGTGCCAGCAGCCGCGGACTAGCGGGGGGTAACTCGGTCACCGGGGAGCTGTTTTTT.